The 3 T cell receptor beta chains below were found in one sample sequenced in a study of T cells in Graves' hyperthyroidism and ophthalmopathy. The source material, RNA transcripts, was used to amplify TCR beta CDR3 regions. In the first-round RT-PCR of the TCR CDR3, the HTBI primer set was used. TCRdb ran MiXCR on the multiplex PCR reads and lists one entry per CDR3 protein. The sample records 600,000 to 850,000 distinct CDR3 sequences, around 19% being singletons. Input material: blood. The receptor set was obtained from a woman aged 45 to 65 with Graves' hyperthyroidism that later progressed to Graves' ophthalmopathy.

This clonotype was picked up a small number of times. The chain has TRBV20-1 and TRBJ2-1; D is possibly TRBD1 (5 bases). Germline values: CDR1 DFQATT, CDR2 SNEGSKA (reference sequence). This CDR3 contains 16 residues. Trimming shortened V by 6 bases and J by 3 bases, and 21 bases separated the two germline ends. CDR3 bases: TGCAGTGCCGCTCAGTGGAGACAGCTTCTCTACAATGAGCAGTTCTTC. Translation gives CSAAQWRQLLYNEQFF.

The V and J genes are TRBV10-3 and TRBJ2-1; 9 bases map to TRBD2. Germline V gene data show CDR1 as ENHRY and CDR2 as SYGVKD. The CDR3 is 15 amino acids. Trimming at V came to 2 bases and at J to 2 bases, leaving 1 base not matched to a gene. The CDR3 sequence: CAISEASGAYNEQFF. DNA of the CDR3: TGTGCCATCAGTGAGGCTAGCGGGGCCTACAATGAGCAGTTCTTC.

This clonotype was seen at least ten times. This chain connects TRBV7-9 to TRBJ1-5; the D gene is possibly TRBD1 (6 bases). Looked up from germline, CDR1 is SEHNR and CDR2 is FQNEAQ (reference sequence). With 5 bases removed from V and 5 bases from J, the gap between germline ends came to 16 bases. This CDR3 has 15 residues. The DNA of the CDR3 is TGTGCCAGCAGCGGTATTACAGGGCTTCATCAGCCCCAGCATTTT. It codes for CASSGITGLHQPQHF.